This entry concerns a single T cell receptor beta chain. This specimen comes from a study of blood T cell repertoires in COVID-19. Sequencing was performed with immunoSEQ multiplex PCR; in TCRdb, only in-frame clones are kept and a portion is missing. The repertoire holds more than 400,000 clones, with 90% as singletons. V gave up 6 bases and J gave up 3 bases, with 14 bases separating them. Per germline, CDR1 LNHDA and CDR2 SQIVND (reference sequence). The CDR3 sequence is 15 residues long. Sequencing was performed on PBMCs or T cells enriched from blood (not recorded which). This sequence originates from a man younger than 35 who had recovered from COVID-19. J is TRBJ2-2 and V is TRBV19; the D gene is possibly TRBD1 (6 bases). The CDR3 region has the DNA TGTGCCAGTAGCACAGGGTGGGATTACACCGGGGAGCTGTTTTTT. Residues: CASSTGWDYTGELFF.